Listed below are T cell receptor beta chains from one sample, sequenced in a study of T cells after yellow fever vaccination. TCRdb called the 5' RACE reads again in MiXCR, with one record for every CDR3 protein. This sample carries 450,000 to 650,000 distinct CDR3 sequences, 13% of them seen once, and the ten largest clones take more than 12%. This sample comprised PBMCs, obtained on the day of the yellow fever booster vaccination. These receptors were taken from a man aged 25-45 years who received the YFV17D yellow fever vaccine. Each CDR3 is given with its conserved first and last residue. A D gene is named only where the DNA matches it firmly. For some rows the clone size is stated as once, few or many, or as a class when expanded; others skip it.

j_call,v_call,clone_size,d_call,cdr3_aa,cdr3_nt
TRBJ2-7,TRBV5-6,many,TRBD2,CASTFTAGVTYEQYF,TGTGCCAGCACCTTTACAGCGGGGGTCACCTACGAGCAGTACTTC
TRBJ2-5,TRBV7-2,NA,NA,CASSFKGGPETQYF,TGTGCCAGCAGCTTTAAAGGGGGACCCGAGACCCAGTACTTC
TRBJ2-5,TRBV12-3/TRBV12-4,NA,NA,CASSLDGQETQYF,TGTGCCAGCAGTCTCGACGGGCAAGAGACCCAGTACTTC
TRBJ1-5,TRBV18,NA,NA,CASSTSGGQQPQHF,TGTGCCAGCTCAACCAGCGGGGGGCAACAGCCCCAGCATTTT
TRBJ2-3,TRBV20-1,few,TRBD2,CSAILAGVDTQYF,TGCAGTGCTATTCTAGCGGGAGTGGATACGCAGTATTTT
TRBJ2-1,TRBV3-1,NA,NA,CASSPYGAGPYNEQFF,TGTGCCAGCAGCCCTTATGGGGCGGGGCCCTACAATGAGCAGTTCTTC
TRBJ2-3,TRBV3-1,many,NA,CASSPQGPDTQYF,TGTGCCAGCAGCCCCCAGGGTCCAGATACGCAGTATTTT
TRBJ2-5,TRBV4-2,few,NA,CASSQSIQRWEETQYF,TGTGCCAGCAGCCAGTCGATACAGCGGTGGGAAGAGACCCAGTACTTC
TRBJ2-5,TRBV7-2,NA,NA,CASSLGKGVVETQYF,TGTGCCAGCAGCTTAGGCAAGGGCGTAGTTGAGACCCAGTACTTC
TRBJ2-7,TRBV9,NA,TRBD1,CASSAAGTGGHEQYF,TGTGCCAGCAGCGCAGCCGGGACAGGGGGCCACGAGCAGTACTTC
TRBJ1-2,TRBV10-3,few,NA,CAISEVVSNYGYTF,TGTGCCATCAGTGAGGTTGTCTCTAACTATGGCTACACCTTC
TRBJ2-7,TRBV12-3/TRBV12-4,NA,TRBD1,CASSSDRGRYEQYF,TGTGCCAGCAGTTCCGACAGGGGGCGATACGAGCAGTACTTC
TRBJ2-7,TRBV4-2,NA,TRBD2,CASSGEAGGDSYEQYF,TGTGCCAGCAGCGGGGAAGCGGGAGGTGATTCCTACGAGCAGTACTTC
TRBJ1-1,TRBV4-3,few,NA,CASSQDTTYRVTEAFF,TGCGCCAGCAGCCAAGATACCACTTACAGGGTCACTGAAGCTTTCTTT
TRBJ2-1,TRBV25-1,NA,TRBD1,CASTRSRDRVCNEQFF,TGTGCCAGCACCCGGAGTCGGGACAGGGTGTGCAATGAGCAGTTCTTC
TRBJ2-2,TRBV9,NA,TRBD2,CASSVGVTSGIPGEKLFF,TGTGCCAGCAGCGTAGGAGTGACTAGCGGGATCCCGGGGGAGAAGCTGTTTTTT
TRBJ2-1,TRBV20-1,NA,TRBD1,CSASGMTGPTGNEQFF,TGCAGTGCTAGCGGCATGACAGGGCCCACGGGTAATGAGCAGTTCTTC
TRBJ2-2,TRBV4-3,NA,NA,CASSQDWTGELFF,TGCGCCAGCAGCCAAGATTGGACCGGGGAGCTGTTTTTT
TRBJ1-1,TRBV6-1,few,NA,CASSQQGTITEAFF,TGTGCCAGCTCCCAGCAGGGAACTATAACTGAAGCTTTCTTT
TRBJ1-2,TRBV5-1,many,NA,CASSPGILYGYTF,TGCGCCAGCAGCCCGGGCATACTCTATGGCTACACCTTC
TRBJ2-1,TRBV30,NA,TRBD1,CAWGVIVYTGTGSNEQFF,TGTGCCTGGGGGGTAATCGTTTATACCGGGACAGGGAGCAATGAGCAGTTCTTC
TRBJ1-1,TRBV13,NA,TRBD1,CASSSEQGVGTEAFF,TGTGCCAGCAGCTCTGAGCAGGGGGTAGGTACTGAAGCTTTCTTT
TRBJ2-3,TRBV11-3,NA,NA,CASSALGDTQYF,TGTGCCAGCAGTGCCCTGGGAGATACGCAGTATTTT
TRBJ2-1,TRBV29-1,NA,TRBD2,CSVDGWGSSGSNEQFF,TGCAGCGTTGATGGGTGGGGGTCTAGCGGGAGTAATGAGCAGTTCTTC
TRBJ2-2,TRBV9,many,NA,CASSVWGAKGGELFF,TGTGCCAGCAGCGTATGGGGCGCCAAAGGAGGGGAGCTGTTTTTT
TRBJ2-3,TRBV20-1,few,TRBD1,CSGPNRGATDTQYF,TGCAGTGGCCCAAACAGGGGGGCCACAGATACGCAGTATTTT
TRBJ2-4,TRBV4-3,few,TRBD2,CASSQDFSGRENIQYF,TGCGCCAGCAGCCAAGATTTTAGCGGGAGGGAAAACATTCAGTACTTC
TRBJ2-7,TRBV28,once,NA,CASSFHKREQYF,TGTGCCAGCAGTTTTCATAAAAGGGAGCAGTACTTC
TRBJ2-1,TRBV29-1,NA,TRBD2,CTGGDNEQFF,TGCACCGGGGGGGACAATGAGCAGTTCTTC
TRBJ2-1,TRBV5-1,NA,TRBD1,CASSSRTGSSYNEQFF,TGCGCCAGCAGCTCCCGGACAGGGAGCTCCTACAATGAGCAGTTCTTC
TRBJ2-2,TRBV5-4,few,NA,CASRRGARDTGELFF,TGTGCCAGCAGAAGAGGGGCCCGAGACACCGGGGAGCTGTTTTTT
TRBJ2-7,TRBV20-1,NA,TRBD1,CSASTGTVENEQYF,TGCAGTGCTAGTACCGGGACAGTGGAGAACGAGCAGTACTTC
TRBJ2-3,TRBV7-2,many,NA,CASSSRSPTDTQYF,TGTGCCAGCAGCTCCCGTTCTCCCACAGATACGCAGTATTTT
TRBJ2-1,TRBV9,NA,NA,CASSPQGAYEQFF,TGTGCCAGCAGCCCCCAAGGCGCGTATGAGCAGTTCTTC
TRBJ1-3,TRBV10-3,few,NA,CAISDRTGNTIYF,TGTGCCATCAGTGACAGGACTGGAAACACCATATATTTT
TRBJ2-1,TRBV9,NA,NA,CASSVGLRGYNEQFF,TGTGCCAGCAGCGTAGGTCTAAGAGGGTACAATGAGCAGTTCTTC
TRBJ2-3,TRBV14,few,TRBD2,CASSQIPSGPPDTQYF,TGTGCCAGCAGCCAAATCCCTAGCGGACCCCCCGATACGCAGTATTTT
TRBJ2-7,TRBV6-6,NA,TRBD2,CASSGLASYEQYF,TGTGCCAGCAGCGGACTAGCGAGTTACGAGCAGTACTTC
TRBJ2-3,TRBV20-1,NA,TRBD2,CSATSGTTDTQYF,TGCAGTGCTACTAGCGGCACCACAGATACGCAGTATTTT
TRBJ2-7,TRBV15,few,NA,CATRAGSYEQYF,TGTGCCACCAGGGCAGGGTCTTACGAGCAGTACTTC
TRBJ2-3,TRBV6-2/TRBV6-3,NA,NA,CASYDTLTSTDTQYF,TGTGCCAGCTACGATACGTTAACTAGCACAGATACGCAGTATTTT
TRBJ1-2,TRBV6-5,NA,NA,CASSSLTGHYGYTF,TGTGCCAGCAGTTCTCTAACAGGACATTATGGCTACACCTTC
TRBJ2-2,TRBV20-1,NA,TRBD2,CSPRGLAGDTGELFF,TGCAGTCCGCGGGGGCTAGCGGGAGATACGGGGGAGCTGTTTTTT
TRBJ1-1,TRBV7-2,NA,NA,CASSFGNEAFF,TGTGCCAGCAGCTTCGGCAATGAAGCTTTCTTT
TRBJ2-7,TRBV5-1,NA,TRBD2,CASSPGGGRATYEQYF,TGCGCCAGCAGCCCCGGTGGCGGGAGGGCCACCTACGAGCAGTACTTC
TRBJ1-1,TRBV29-1,few,NA,CSVDNPWGALTGNTEAFF,TGCAGCGTGGATAACCCATGGGGGGCCCTGACCGGGAACACTGAAGCTTTCTTT
TRBJ2-2,TRBV6-1,many,NA,CASLLSEGYTGELFF,TGTGCCAGCCTCCTTTCTGAAGGGTACACCGGGGAGCTGTTTTTT
TRBJ1-1,TRBV6-1,few,NA,CASRMPGQNTEAFF,TGTGCCAGCAGGATGCCGGGCCAGAACACTGAAGCTTTCTTT
TRBJ1-1,TRBV12-3/TRBV12-4,NA,NA,CASGTGFSTEAFF,TGTGCCAGCGGTACAGGGTTTAGCACTGAAGCTTTCTTT
TRBJ2-7,TRBV10-3,NA,NA,CAISGGMAPYEQYF,TGTGCCATCAGTGGAGGGATGGCTCCCTACGAGCAGTACTTC
TRBJ2-7,TRBV20-1,NA,NA,CSAQMSNSYEQYF,TGCAGTGCTCAGATGAGTAACTCCTACGAGCAGTACTTC
TRBJ2-3,TRBV10-3,few,TRBD1,CAISGDRTTDTQYF,TGTGCCATCAGCGGGGACAGGACCACAGATACGCAGTATTTT
TRBJ1-1,TRBV7-9,few,NA,CASSLLHLNTEAFF,TGTGCCAGCAGCTTATTACACCTGAACACTGAAGCTTTCTTT
TRBJ2-1,TRBV7-9,many,NA,CASRLAGYNEQFF,TGTGCCAGCAGGTTGGCCGGCTACAATGAGCAGTTCTTC
TRBJ2-7,TRBV5-1,many,NA,CASSLREISYEQYF,TGCGCCAGCAGCTTGCGGGAGATCTCCTACGAGCAGTACTTC
TRBJ1-2,TRBV7-9,few,NA,CASSSREGWRGYTF,TGTGCCAGCAGCTCCCGTGAGGGCTGGCGTGGCTACACCTTC
TRBJ2-3,TRBV7-3,few,TRBD2,CASSPPGGLAGSTDTQYF,TGTGCCAGCAGCCCCCCGGGGGGACTAGCGGGAAGCACAGATACGCAGTATTTT
TRBJ2-5,TRBV18,NA,NA,CASSPVGQETQYF,TGTGCCAGCTCACCAGTCGGACAAGAGACCCAGTACTTC
TRBJ2-7,TRBV5-1,NA,TRBD1,CASTHGTGNYEQCF,TGCGCCAGCACCCACGGGACAGGGAACTACGAGCAGTGCTTC